These T cell receptor beta chains were read from a single sample in a study of CD8+CD57+ T cells in acquired aplastic anemia. MiXCR, run by TCRdb on the reads, gives a single entry per CDR3 protein. This table has under 500,000 distinct CDR3 sequences, roughly 34% appearing once. The sequenced sample consisted of sorted CD4+, CD8+, or CD8+CD57+ T cells (not recorded which) from PBMCs. Every receptor here comes from a human donor with aplastic anemia. The CDR3 runs from the conserved cysteine through the conserved F or W. The D gene is left open where the match is weak. Size is stated for part of the rows, as once, few or many counts, or as a class when the clone is expanded.

d_call j_call clone_size v_call cdr3_length cdr3_nt cdr3_aa
- TRBJ1-2 - TRBV2 14 TGTGCCAGCAGGGCCGGGGCCCTACCTCAGGGCTACACCTTC CASRAGALPQGYTF
- TRBJ1-6 few TRBV14 14 TGTGCCAGCAGTATACAGGGTTTTAATTCACCCCTCCACTTT CASSIQGFNSPLHF
- TRBJ1-5 - TRBV25-1 15 TGTGCCAGCAGTTTCTATTCCCGTAGCAATCAGCCCCAGCATTTT CASSFYSRSNQPQHF
- TRBJ1-4 many TRBV29-1 14 TGCAGCGTTGGTGGTTCAGGGGAAGGTGAAAAACTGTTTTTT CSVGGSGEGEKLFF
- TRBJ1-4 many TRBV2 14 TGTGCCAGCAGTGTACAGGGCCTAAATGAAAAACTGTTTTTT CASSVQGLNEKLFF
- TRBJ2-7 many TRBV10-2 13 TGCGCCAGCAGTGATGTCCTCCGAGGCGAGCAGTACTTC CASSDVLRGEQYF
- TRBJ1-1 - TRBV20-1 12 TGCAGTGCTTTGTGGCAGAACACTGAAGCTTTCTTT CSALWQNTEAFF
- TRBJ1-2 many TRBV20-1 12 TGCAGTGCGAATGAAAGGGGACATGGCTACACCTTC CSANERGHGYTF
- TRBJ1-1 - TRBV25-1 12 TGTGCCAGCAGTGAAGGGGATCTTGTGACTTTCTTT CASSEGDLVTFF
- TRBJ1-1 - TRBV12-3/TRBV12-4 13 TGTGCCAGCAGTTTAGGTCCGGGGACTGAAGCTTTCTTT CASSLGPGTEAFF
- TRBJ1-1 once TRBV25-1 15 TGTGCCAGCAGTGAAGGGTGGGGTAGTATGACTGAAGCTTTCTTT CASSEGWGSMTEAFF
TRBD1 TRBJ1-1 - TRBV29-1 15 TGCAGCCGAACACGGACAGGGGAATTGAACACTGAAGCTTTCTTT CSRTRTGELNTEAFF
- TRBJ2-3 - TRBV7-9 14 TGTGCCCGCAGGTACAGGGGACTTTCAGATACGCAGTATTTT CARRYRGLSDTQYF
- TRBJ1-5 few TRBV30 13 TGTGCCTGGAGCGCAGTAGGCAATCAGCCCCAGCATTTT CAWSAVGNQPQHF
TRBD1 TRBJ1-1 many TRBV2 13 TGTGCCAGAAACGACAGGGATCAAACTGAAGCTTTCTTT CARNDRDQTEAFF
- TRBJ1-3 - TRBV6-1 16 TGTGCCAGCAGTGAAGCTGGGACGGACTCTGGAAACACCATATATTTT CASSEAGTDSGNTIYF
- TRBJ2-7 many TRBV4-1 13 TGCGCCAGCAGCCAAGATACCTTCCTAGAGCAGTACTTC CASSQDTFLEQYF
TRBD2 TRBJ2-1 few TRBV11-2 14 TGTGCCAGCAGCGCTACTAGCGGGGGTAATGAGCAGTTCTTC CASSATSGGNEQFF
- TRBJ2-3 few TRBV11-2 15 TGTGCCAGCAGCCAGGACACCACTAGCACAGATACGCAGTATTTT CASSQDTTSTDTQYF
- TRBJ1-6 many TRBV14 17 TGTGCCAGCAGCCAAGACGGGTGGGGGCGTCGGAATTCACCCCTCCACTTT CASSQDGWGRRNSPLHF
- TRBJ1-2 many TRBV14 13 TGTGCCAGCAGCCATGAGCAGTTCTATGGCTACACCTTC CASSHEQFYGYTF
TRBD2 TRBJ2-7 few TRBV20-1 17 TGCAGTGCTAGAGACGGACGACTAGCGGGATCCCCCTACGAGCAGTACTTC CSARDGRLAGSPYEQYF
TRBD2 TRBJ2-7 many TRBV20-1 13 TGCAGTGCTAGGACTAGCGGCCAGGGGGAGCAGTACTTC CSARTSGQGEQYF
TRBD2 TRBJ2-3 - TRBV2 15 TGTGCCAGCAGGGGACTAGCGGGAGGGCTAGATACGCAGTATTTT CASRGLAGGLDTQYF
- TRBJ2-1 - TRBV9 15 TGTGCCAGCAGCGCCACCCAGCGGACCTACAATGAGCAGTTCTTC CASSATQRTYNEQFF
TRBD1 TRBJ2-7 many TRBV10-1 16 TGCGCCAGCAGTGAGAGCTTGGGACAGGGGGCGGACGAGCAGTACTTC CASSESLGQGADEQYF
- TRBJ1-1 few TRBV7-9 15 TGTGCCAGCAGCCCGTCCAGAGACGCCAGCACTGAAGCTTTCTTT CASSPSRDASTEAFF
- TRBJ2-1 few TRBV6-1 13 TGTGCCAGCAGGAAAGGGGGGTTCTATGAGCAGTTCTTC CASRKGGFYEQFF
- TRBJ1-5 - TRBV20-1 15 TGCAGTGCCAGCAGTCAACAATCAAGCAATCAGCCCCAGCATTTT CSASSQQSSNQPQHF
- TRBJ2-1 - TRBV7-9 13 TGTGCCAGCAGTGTAGCGGAATACAATGAGCAGTTCTTC CASSVAEYNEQFF
TRBD1 TRBJ2-5 - TRBV19 15 TGTGCCAGTAGGCTGGACAGGAGACTTGAAGAGACCCAGTACTTC CASRLDRRLEETQYF
- TRBJ2-3 - TRBV29-1 13 TGCAGTGCTAACCCCGACAGCACAGATACGCAGTATTTT CSANPDSTDTQYF
TRBD2 TRBJ2-1 - TRBV29-1 11 TGCAGCGTTAGCGGGATGAATGAGCAGTTCTTC CSVSGMNEQFF
- TRBJ2-3 few TRBV2 16 TGTGCCACCTCAAGGGTCTCGACGGGAAACACAGATACGCAGTATTTT CATSRVSTGNTDTQYF
- TRBJ1-3 - TRBV30 15 TGTGCCTGGAGTGTCGTGCCTTCCTCTGGAAACACCATATATTTT CAWSVVPSSGNTIYF
TRBD1 TRBJ1-4 - TRBV7-2 15 TGTGCCAGCAGCACGGGACAGGGAGATAATGAAAAACTGTTTTTT CASSTGQGDNEKLFF
- TRBJ2-1 few TRBV10-3 14 TGTGCCATATCGGGCCTTAGCTCCTACAATGAGCAGTTCTTC CAISGLSSYNEQFF
- TRBJ2-7 - TRBV2 8 TGTGCCAGTCGGCACCAGTACTTC CASRHQYF
- TRBJ2-7 - TRBV10-1 13 TGTGCCAGCTCACCGGCGGACTTCTACGAGCAGTACTTC CASSPADFYEQYF
TRBD2 TRBJ2-5 many TRBV7-8 13 TGTGCCAGCAGCTCGGGACTAGCAGAGACCCAGTACTTC CASSSGLAETQYF
- TRBJ1-1 - TRBV29-1 15 TGCAGCGTTGAAGTTTCGTCGGGAGGGACAACTGAAGCTTTCTTT CSVEVSSGGTTEAFF
- TRBJ2-2 - TRBV7-9 13 TGTGCCAGCAGCTTAGTTCAGTCCGGGGAGCTGTTTTTT CASSLVQSGELFF